These T cell receptor beta chains were read from a single sample in a study of human T cells and chemical hapten exposure. One entry per CDR3 protein results from TCRdb running MiXCR on the RACE reads. This table holds about 110,000 distinct CDR3 sequences, roughly an eighth found once. The material was whole blood, obtained in connection with sensitization to the hapten diphenylcyclopropenone (DPC). Receptors originate from a woman aged 45-65 years with alopecia areata. Some clones in this sample may be carry-over from other donors' samples. Each CDR3 is given with its conserved first and last residue. A D gene is named only where the DNA matches it firmly. Size is omitted from some rows. Given values are once, few, many or a class for expanded clones.

V gene: TRBV20-1; D gene: NA; J gene: TRBJ1-1; clone size: few; CDR3 DNA: TGCAGTGCTAGCGGGAGTCGAGGAGCTTTCTTT; CDR3 protein: CSASGSRGAFF
V gene: TRBV3-1; D gene: NA; J gene: TRBJ2-7; clone size: few; CDR3 DNA: TGTGCCAGCAGCCGGAGTGGAGTCTCCCTGGTCTCGGAGCAGTACTTC; CDR3 protein: CASSRSGVSLVSEQYF
V gene: TRBV12-3/TRBV12-4; D gene: TRBD2; J gene: TRBJ2-3; clone size: few; CDR3 DNA: TGTGCCAGCCTTCCTCAGCCGCGGGAGAGCACAGATACGCAGTATTTT; CDR3 protein: CASLPQPRESTDTQYF
V gene: TRBV2; D gene: NA; J gene: TRBJ2-7; clone size: NA; CDR3 DNA: TGTGCCAGCAGTGGCCTCGGCATTTCCTACGAGCAGTACTTC; CDR3 protein: CASSGLGISYEQYF
V gene: TRBV11-2; D gene: NA; J gene: TRBJ2-3; clone size: few; CDR3 DNA: TGTGCCAGCAGCGCGAGCCCGGCTGATACGCAGTATTTT; CDR3 protein: CASSASPADTQYF
V gene: TRBV6-6; D gene: NA; J gene: TRBJ2-3; clone size: many; CDR3 DNA: TGTGCCAGCAGCCCTGGGGATACGCAGTATTTT; CDR3 protein: CASSPGDTQYF
V gene: TRBV6-5; D gene: NA; J gene: TRBJ1-5; clone size: NA; CDR3 DNA: TGTGCCAGCAGTTCGACCAATCAGCCCCAGCATTTT; CDR3 protein: CASSSTNQPQHF
V gene: TRBV5-5; D gene: TRBD2; J gene: TRBJ2-1; clone size: NA; CDR3 DNA: TGTGCCAGCAGCCCGAGACTAGCGCGGGAGCAGTTCTTC; CDR3 protein: CASSPRLAREQFF
V gene: TRBV2; D gene: TRBD2; J gene: TRBJ2-3; clone size: NA; CDR3 DNA: TGTGCCAGCAGCTGGACTAGCGGGGCCGATACGCAGTATTTT; CDR3 protein: CASSWTSGADTQYF
V gene: TRBV6-6; D gene: NA; J gene: TRBJ1-1; clone size: many; CDR3 DNA: TGTGCCAGCAGTTACCCCGAGAAGGGGAACACTGAAGCTTTCTTT; CDR3 protein: CASSYPEKGNTEAFF
V gene: TRBV7-2; D gene: TRBD1; J gene: TRBJ1-4; clone size: many; CDR3 DNA: TGTGCCAGCAGCTTAATGCGAACCAGGGGGGAAAAACTGTTTTTT; CDR3 protein: CASSLMRTRGEKLFF
V gene: TRBV29-1; D gene: TRBD1; J gene: TRBJ2-7; clone size: few; CDR3 DNA: TGCAGCGTCCTCCGGGACAGCGACTCCTACGAGCAGTACTTC; CDR3 protein: CSVLRDSDSYEQYF
V gene: TRBV11-2; D gene: TRBD1; J gene: TRBJ2-2; clone size: few; CDR3 DNA: TGTGCCAGCAGCTCTCGACAGGGACCCCTTAACACCGGGGAGCTGTTTTTT; CDR3 protein: CASSSRQGPLNTGELFF
V gene: TRBV4-1; D gene: NA; J gene: TRBJ1-1; clone size: NA; CDR3 DNA: TGCGCCAGCAGCCAAGCGGGGGCTTCCACTGAAGCTTTCTTT; CDR3 protein: CASSQAGASTEAFF
V gene: TRBV7-6; D gene: TRBD2; J gene: TRBJ2-1; clone size: many; CDR3 DNA: TGTGCCAGCAGCTTAGCGCCGGCTAGCGGGGGGAGTGATGAGCAGTTCTTC; CDR3 protein: CASSLAPASGGSDEQFF
V gene: TRBV6-5; D gene: NA; J gene: TRBJ1-5; clone size: few; CDR3 DNA: TGTGCCAGCAGTTACTTCCTAGGGCAGCCCCAGCATTTT; CDR3 protein: CASSYFLGQPQHF
V gene: TRBV6-2/TRBV6-3; D gene: NA; J gene: TRBJ2-5; clone size: few; CDR3 DNA: TGTGCCAGCAGTTACCCCCCACCCCGAAGGGCATCAAAGACCCAGTACTTC; CDR3 protein: CASSYPPPRRASKTQYF
V gene: TRBV29-1; D gene: NA; J gene: TRBJ2-2; clone size: few; CDR3 DNA: TGCAGCGGCGGACAGTGGGGGAACACCGGGGAGCTGTTTTTT; CDR3 protein: CSGGQWGNTGELFF
V gene: TRBV10-3; D gene: NA; J gene: TRBJ1-5; clone size: NA; CDR3 DNA: TGTGCCATCAGTGGGGGAGAACATCAGCCCCAGCATTTT; CDR3 protein: CAISGGEHQPQHF
V gene: TRBV2; D gene: NA; J gene: TRBJ1-5; clone size: few; CDR3 DNA: TGTGCCAGCAGTGAACAAGGGCTACCCAATCAGCCCCAGCATTTT; CDR3 protein: CASSEQGLPNQPQHF
V gene: TRBV9; D gene: NA; J gene: TRBJ1-6; clone size: NA; CDR3 DNA: TGTGCCAGCAGCGGCGTCGATTCCGATTCACCCCTCCACTTT; CDR3 protein: CASSGVDSDSPLHF
V gene: TRBV27; D gene: TRBD2; J gene: TRBJ2-3; clone size: NA; CDR3 DNA: TGTGCCAGCAGTTTAACCCACGCGGGGGACGGTACGCAGTATTTT; CDR3 protein: CASSLTHAGDGTQYF
V gene: TRBV20-1; D gene: TRBD2; J gene: TRBJ2-3; clone size: many; CDR3 DNA: TGCAGTGCTAGACGCGGGACTAGCGGGGGCGTAGATACGCAGTATTTT; CDR3 protein: CSARRGTSGGVDTQYF
V gene: TRBV2; D gene: NA; J gene: TRBJ2-3; clone size: few; CDR3 DNA: TGTGCCAGCAGTGGCCTACAGTTTTATTCCCCAGATACGCAGTATTTT; CDR3 protein: CASSGLQFYSPDTQYF
V gene: TRBV11-2; D gene: NA; J gene: TRBJ2-2; clone size: few; CDR3 DNA: TGTGCCAGCAGCTCAGGACACACGAACACCGGGGAGCTGTTTTTT; CDR3 protein: CASSSGHTNTGELFF
V gene: TRBV6-6; D gene: TRBD1; J gene: TRBJ2-7; clone size: NA; CDR3 DNA: TGTGCCAGCAGTTATAGGACAGGGATGCACGAGCAGTACTTC; CDR3 protein: CASSYRTGMHEQYF
V gene: TRBV9; D gene: NA; J gene: TRBJ2-7; clone size: few; CDR3 DNA: TGTGCCAGCAGCGTAGCTAACACGAAAGGCAGCGAGCAGTACTTC; CDR3 protein: CASSVANTKGSEQYF
V gene: TRBV18; D gene: NA; J gene: TRBJ1-5; clone size: few; CDR3 DNA: TGTGCCAGCTCACCGGAAGCGGGGAATCAGCCCCAGCATTTT; CDR3 protein: CASSPEAGNQPQHF
V gene: TRBV4-2; D gene: TRBD2; J gene: TRBJ2-7; clone size: many; CDR3 DNA: TGTGCCAGCAGCCTAAGTGCTAGCGGGACATCCTACGAGCAGTACTTC; CDR3 protein: CASSLSASGTSYEQYF
V gene: TRBV19; D gene: TRBD2; J gene: TRBJ2-2; clone size: many; CDR3 DNA: TGTGGAGCGGGGGATAACACCGGGGAGCTGTTTTTT; CDR3 protein: CGAGDNTGELFF
V gene: TRBV2; D gene: NA; J gene: TRBJ1-1; clone size: few; CDR3 DNA: TGTGCCAGCAGTGCGGGGTCGATCATCACTGAAGCTTTCTTT; CDR3 protein: CASSAGSIITEAFF
V gene: TRBV28; D gene: NA; J gene: TRBJ1-1; clone size: few; CDR3 DNA: TGTGCCAGCGTTCGGCAGGGAGTAAACACTGAAGCTTTCTTT; CDR3 protein: CASVRQGVNTEAFF
V gene: TRBV3-1; D gene: TRBD2; J gene: TRBJ2-1; clone size: NA; CDR3 DNA: TGTGCCAGCAGCCAGACTAGCGGGTACAATGAGCAGTTCTTC; CDR3 protein: CASSQTSGYNEQFF
V gene: TRBV7-2; D gene: NA; J gene: TRBJ1-2; clone size: few; CDR3 DNA: TGTGCCAGCAGCTTAGTCGGCACCGCCAAAGAGGGCTACACCTTC; CDR3 protein: CASSLVGTAKEGYTF
V gene: TRBV7-2; D gene: TRBD2; J gene: TRBJ2-2; clone size: NA; CDR3 DNA: TGTGCCAGCAGCAGGACTAGTTTCACCGGGGAGCTGTTTTTT; CDR3 protein: CASSRTSFTGELFF
V gene: TRBV7-2; D gene: NA; J gene: TRBJ1-5; clone size: NA; CDR3 DNA: TGTGCCAGCAGCATTGATAGCAATCAGCCCCAGCATTTT; CDR3 protein: CASSIDSNQPQHF
V gene: TRBV11-2; D gene: NA; J gene: TRBJ1-1; clone size: few; CDR3 DNA: TGTGCCAGCAGCTTAGCTGGCAGGTCTTTGAACACTGAAGCTTTCTTT; CDR3 protein: CASSLAGRSLNTEAFF
V gene: TRBV6-6; D gene: TRBD1; J gene: TRBJ1-1; clone size: few; CDR3 DNA: TGTGCCAGCAGTACAGCCGTAGGGGGCAGGTCCTCCACTGAAGCTTTCTTT; CDR3 protein: CASSTAVGGRSSTEAFF
V gene: TRBV29-1; D gene: NA; J gene: TRBJ2-7; clone size: NA; CDR3 DNA: TGCAGCGTTATACACCCGCCAGGGTCCGAGCAGTACTTC; CDR3 protein: CSVIHPPGSEQYF
V gene: TRBV29-1; D gene: TRBD1; J gene: TRBJ2-2; clone size: NA; CDR3 DNA: TGCAGCGTTAATTTAGGGACAGGGATCACCGGGGAGCTGTTTTTT; CDR3 protein: CSVNLGTGITGELFF
V gene: TRBV5-5; D gene: NA; J gene: TRBJ1-6; clone size: few; CDR3 DNA: TGTGCCAGCAGCTTGGGCCCTCCGAGCTCCTATAATTCACCCCTCCACTTT; CDR3 protein: CASSLGPPSSYNSPLHF
V gene: TRBV10-1; D gene: NA; J gene: TRBJ2-2; clone size: NA; CDR3 DNA: TGCGCCAGCAGTGAGTCAGGGACATTCCGAAACACCGGGGAGCTGTTTTTT; CDR3 protein: CASSESGTFRNTGELFF
V gene: TRBV6-5; D gene: TRBD1; J gene: TRBJ1-1; clone size: many; CDR3 DNA: TGTGCCAGCAGTTACCGGGACAGGGGATCGAACACTGAAGCTTTCTTT; CDR3 protein: CASSYRDRGSNTEAFF
V gene: TRBV2; D gene: NA; J gene: TRBJ1-2; clone size: many; CDR3 DNA: TGTGCCAGCAGTGGCGACAGGTCGGGCTATGGCTACACCTTC; CDR3 protein: CASSGDRSGYGYTF
V gene: TRBV19; D gene: TRBD2; J gene: TRBJ2-1; clone size: NA; CDR3 DNA: TGTGCCAGTAGTATAGATAAACTAGCGGGAGGCGGCAATGAGCAGTTCTTC; CDR3 protein: CASSIDKLAGGGNEQFF